A selection of T cell receptor beta chains follows, all from one sample in a study of regulatory T cells in long-lasting Graves disease. TCRdb reprocessed the multiplex PCR reads with MiXCR, giving one entry per CDR3 protein. This table has about 240,000 distinct CDR3 sequences, roughly a fifth appearing once. The source was peripheral blood mononuclear cells (PBMCs), collected at new diagnosis, from a patient treated with antithyroid drugs. These receptors originate from a female donor with Graves disease. CDR3s include the opening cysteine and the closing phenylalanine or tryptophan. A D gene is named only where the DNA matches it firmly. Not every row has a clone size; where given, it reads once, few, many or a size class.

>few|TRBV19|TRBJ1-4|.
CASSLRTSTNEKLFF
TGTGCCAGTAGCCTTAGGACATCAACTAATGAAAAACTGTTTTTT
>many|TRBV12-3/TRBV12-4|TRBJ2-5|.
CASGVQETQYF
TGTGCCAGCGGGGTCCAAGAGACCCAGTACTTC
>many|TRBV20-1|TRBJ1-1|TRBD1
CSARGAQGTYTEAFF
TGCAGTGCTAGAGGGGCACAGGGGACCTACACTGAAGCTTTCTTT
>many|TRBV5-1|TRBJ2-4|.
CASSEDREANIQYF
TGTGCCAGCAGCGAAGACAGGGAGGCAAACATTCAGTACTTC
>many|TRBV11-2|TRBJ2-7|.
CASSLVTGHEQYF
TGTGCCAGCAGCTTAGTTACGGGGCACGAGCAGTACTTC
>many|TRBV20-1|TRBJ2-7|.
CSAGSGTPYEQYF
TGCAGTGCGGGGAGTGGGACCCCTTACGAGCAGTACTTC
>many|TRBV30|TRBJ1-5|.
CAWARTRNQPQHF
TGTGCCTGGGCCAGGACCCGAAATCAGCCCCAGCATTTT
>.|TRBV6-2/TRBV6-3|TRBJ2-3|.
CASNPRVGSDTQYF
TGTGCCAGCAACCCGAGAGTTGGCTCAGATACGCAGTATTTT
>.|TRBV5-1|TRBJ1-2|.
CASSLPSEGYTF
TGCGCCAGCAGCTTACCCAGTGAGGGCTACACCTTC
>many|TRBV29-1|TRBJ2-1|.
CSVEPFQGDEQFF
TGCAGCGTTGAACCTTTTCAGGGCGATGAGCAGTTCTTC
>many|TRBV10-3|TRBJ2-5|TRBD1
CATGTGGTQETQYF
TGTGCCACCGGGACAGGGGGCACCCAAGAGACCCAGTACTTC
>hyperexpanded|TRBV7-8|TRBJ2-5|TRBD1
CASSDTGGGETQYF
TGTGCCAGCAGTGACACAGGGGGCGGGGAGACCCAGTACTTC
>many|TRBV20-1|TRBJ2-1|.
CSAPSFYNEQFF
TGCAGTGCTCCAAGCTTTTACAATGAGCAGTTCTTC
>.|TRBV20-1|TRBJ2-5|.
CSARGPSETQYF
TGCAGTGCTAGGGGGCCAAGCGAGACCCAGTACTTC
>.|TRBV4-3|TRBJ1-3|.
CASSQEPFSGNTIYF
TGCGCCAGCAGCCAAGAACCCTTCTCTGGAAACACCATATATTTT
>many|TRBV20-1|TRBJ2-1|TRBD2
CSVCQREDLSYNEQFF
TGCAGTGTGTGTCAGCGGGAGGACCTTTCCTACAATGAGCAGTTCTTC
>.|TRBV6-5|TRBJ2-2|TRBD2
CASSYLGTSGGPGAGELFF
TGTGCCAGCAGTTACCTAGGGACTAGCGGGGGGCCGGGGGCCGGGGAGCTGTTTTTT
>.|TRBV29-1|TRBJ2-7|.
CSVWVSSSYEQYF
TGCAGCGTTTGGGTCAGTAGCTCCTACGAGCAGTACTTC
>many|TRBV5-1|TRBJ2-1|TRBD2
CASSKLAGGPGGEQFF
TGCGCCAGCAGCAAACTAGCGGGAGGGCCCGGGGGGGAGCAGTTCTTC
>many|TRBV2|TRBJ2-5|.
CASRGPVQETQYF
TGTGCCAGCAGGGGGCCGGTTCAAGAGACCCAGTACTTC
>.|TRBV30|TRBJ1-5|.
CAWSYGTSNQPQHF
TGTGCCTGGAGTTACGGGACAAGCAATCAGCCCCAGCATTTT
>many|TRBV20-1|TRBJ2-1|.
CSAPNRDKGIEQFF
TGCAGTGCCCCAAACCGGGACAAAGGCATTGAGCAGTTCTTC
>many|TRBV5-1|TRBJ2-7|TRBD2
CASSLQGFREGRHEQYF
TGCGCCAGCAGCTTGCAAGGGTTTCGGGAGGGCCGACACGAGCAGTACTTC
>many|TRBV6-5|TRBJ2-3|TRBD2
CASSSQRESSDTQYF
TGTGCCAGCAGTTCCCAGCGGGAGAGTTCAGATACGCAGTATTTT
>many|TRBV29-1|TRBJ2-5|.
CSVSVSRQETQYF
TGCAGCGTTTCCGTGTCACGACAAGAGACCCAGTACTTC
>.|TRBV7-2|TRBJ2-1|.
CASSDYGPNEQFF
TGTGCCAGCAGCGATTACGGCCCCAATGAGCAGTTCTTC
>.|TRBV7-2|TRBJ1-1|.
CASSPRTLNTEAFF
TGTGCCAGCAGCCCCCGGACACTGAACACTGAAGCTTTCTTT
>many|TRBV3-1|TRBJ2-7|.
CASSRTLYEQYF
TGTGCCAGCAGCCGAACCCTGTACGAGCAGTACTTC
>.|TRBV25-1|TRBJ1-2|.
CASSEFWQYGYTF
TGTGCCAGCAGTGAATTTTGGCAGTACGGCTACACCTTC
>many|TRBV6-2/TRBV6-3|TRBJ1-5|.
CASRESGQPQHF
TGTGCCAGCCGGGAGTCGGGTCAGCCCCAGCATTTT
>many|TRBV29-1|TRBJ1-1|.
CSVEGRQVNTEAFF
TGCAGCGTTGAAGGTCGACAGGTGAACACTGAAGCTTTCTTT
>many|TRBV20-1|TRBJ2-2|.
CSATNQGSGGELFF
TGCAGTGCCACCAACCAGGGGTCGGGGGGGGAGCTGTTTTTT
>many|TRBV30|TRBJ2-3|TRBD2
CAWRGTSGTDTQYF
TGTGCCTGGAGGGGGACTAGCGGCACAGATACGCAGTATTTT
>many|TRBV13|TRBJ2-3|TRBD2
CASSLGTGTSGTDTQYF
TGTGCCAGCAGCTTGGGGACCGGGACTAGCGGCACAGATACGCAGTATTTT
>many|TRBV20-1|TRBJ1-1|.
CSASGDSVTEAFF
TGCAGTGCTTCCGGGGACTCGGTGACTGAAGCTTTCTTT
>many|TRBV24-1|TRBJ1-2|.
CATSDTRGLYGYTF
TGTGCCACCAGTGATACCAGGGGACTCTATGGCTACACCTTC
>.|TRBV10-3|TRBJ2-1|TRBD2
CAISEPSGRAYNEQFF
TGTGCCATCAGTGAGCCTAGCGGGAGAGCATACAATGAGCAGTTCTTC
>few|TRBV19|TRBJ1-6|TRBD1
CASSKGDRGRSPLHF
TGTGCCAGTAGCAAAGGGGACAGGGGGCGTTCACCCCTCCACTTT
>many|TRBV12-3/TRBV12-4|TRBJ2-3|TRBD1
CASSFGTGQDTQYF
TGTGCCAGCAGTTTTGGGACAGGCCAAGATACGCAGTATTTT
>many|TRBV28|TRBJ2-3|.
CASSPIPPHSTDTQYF
TGTGCCAGCAGTCCTATACCCCCTCACAGCACAGATACGCAGTATTTT
>many|TRBV5-6|TRBJ1-1|TRBD1
CASSLAGGATEAFF
TGTGCCAGCAGCTTGGCAGGGGGGGCCACTGAAGCTTTCTTT
>.|TRBV6-1|TRBJ2-3|.
CASSEAQNVASTDTQYF
TGTGCCAGCAGTGAAGCGCAGAACGTTGCTAGCACAGATACGCAGTATTTT
>many|TRBV6-2/TRBV6-3|TRBJ1-1|.
CASSSTGVNTEAFF
TGTGCCAGCAGTTCTACCGGGGTAAACACTGAAGCTTTCTTT
>many|TRBV12-3/TRBV12-4|TRBJ2-3|.
CASSPGQILDTQYF
TGTGCCAGCAGTCCGGGACAAATTCTAGATACGCAGTATTTT
>many|TRBV3-1|TRBJ1-3|.
CASSQDDWYSGNTIYF
TGTGCCAGCAGCCAAGATGATTGGTACTCTGGAAACACCATATATTTT
>many|TRBV5-4|TRBJ2-2|.
CASSPGDTNTGELFF
TGTGCCAGCAGCCCGGGGGACACGAACACCGGGGAGCTGTTTTTT
>.|TRBV6-1|TRBJ2-6|TRBD2
CASTEGRAGANVLTF
TGTGCCAGCACCGAGGGGAGGGCTGGGGCCAACGTCCTGACTTTC
>many|TRBV7-2|TRBJ2-7|TRBD1
CASKNGQGALEQYF
TGTGCCAGCAAAAACGGACAGGGGGCCCTCGAGCAGTACTTC
>many|TRBV4-1|TRBJ1-1|.
CASSREASGRNTEAFF
TGCGCCAGCAGCCGCGAAGCTTCGGGAAGGAACACTGAAGCTTTCTTT
>many|TRBV7-9|TRBJ2-1|.
CASSPSPLNEQFF
TGTGCCAGCAGCCCGAGCCCGCTCAATGAGCAGTTCTTC